The rows below give T cell receptor beta chains drawn from one sample of a study of technical replicates of blood from a few donors. Some clones are missing from TCRdb's copy, which holds only in-frame ones; the method was immunoSEQ multiplex PCR. This sample yields 50,000 to 80,000 clones, of which 70% to 90% are seen a single time; about 4.9% belongs to the top ten. Sample: PBMCs. These receptors were collected from a human donor in good health. Some clones in this sample may be carry-over from other donors' samples. Both conserved end residues are part of each CDR3.

>TRBJ2-7|TRBV9
CASSPPTPRGEQYF
>TRBJ2-1|TRBV5-6
CASSLYGLAGAAEQFF
>TRBJ1-3|TRBV29-1
CSVGDGNTIYF
>TRBJ2-4|TRBV7-8
CATRLAGDTIQYF
>TRBJ2-1|TRBV29-1
CSVDGGGLAGLDNEQFF
>TRBJ2-5|TRBV5-1
CASSFRDSLQETQYF
>TRBJ1-2|TRBV6-4
CASSGKGGLGYTF
>TRBJ1-5|TRBV2
CASSVQGGQPQHF
>TRBJ2-5|TRBV11-2
CASSLRQGLGETQYF
>TRBJ2-7|TRBV4-3
CASSQDRAGGYEQYF
>TRBJ2-1|TRBV30
CAWNKRASENEQFF
>TRBJ2-5|TRBV11-2
CASSLASGSIAETQYF
>TRBJ1-6|TRBV9
CASSADRARNSPLHF
>TRBJ2-1|TRBV7-7
CASSLGLAVDNEQFF
>TRBJ1-3|TRBV29-1
CSALDPTNRNTIYF
>TRBJ2-1|TRBV11-2
CASSPTGSGRRYNEQFF
>TRBJ1-1|TRBV7-9
CASSPRTGDEAFF
>TRBJ2-7|TRBV5-1
CASSPEPTNSYEQYF
>TRBJ2-7|TRBV18
CASSPLTGSPYEQYF
>TRBJ1-1|TRBV19
CASSIEEAGNTEAFF
>TRBJ2-1|TRBV20-1
CSAQTYNEQFF
>TRBJ1-2|TRBV19
CASSPGGYGYTF
>TRBJ2-7|TRBV6-1
CASSESHRVGRYEQYF
>TRBJ1-1|TRBV27
CASSLGGGAYTEAFF
>TRBJ2-1|TRBV6-5
CASKGAGVSYNEQFF
>TRBJ2-1|TRBV10-2
CASSESKGGYNEQFF
>TRBJ2-3|TRBV9
CASSVVQGARDTQYF
>TRBJ2-7|TRBV7-3
CASSSTGTSTSEQYF
>TRBJ2-5|TRBV5-1
CASSLGLAGETQYF
>TRBJ1-1|TRBV11-1
CASSFAGTITEAFF
>TRBJ1-6|TRBV5-4
CASSFNQGPLHF
>TRBJ1-3|TRBV7-9
CASSLAEGQARDF
>TRBJ1-1|TRBV7-8
CASSSRGITEAFF
>TRBJ2-5|TRBV28
CASSPGGGPGTQYF
>TRBJ2-7|TRBV9
CASSVAGDPRPYEQYF
>TRBJ1-1|TRBV7-8
CASTLEGGHLNTEAFF
>TRBJ2-3|TRBV4-3
CASSQEADTQYF
>TRBJ2-7|TRBV5-1
CASREQGFHEQYF
>TRBJ1-5|TRBV19
CASSIVRVGQPQHF
>TRBJ2-7|TRBV11-1
CASSLGSGTFSYEQYF
>TRBJ1-2|TRBV6-5
CATGQGYGYTF
>TRBJ2-7|TRBV11-3
CASSLVWDNSLSYEQYF
>TRBJ2-3|TRBV30
CAWSVPQASGDWDTQYF
>TRBJ2-6|TRBV5-5
CASSALPSSGANVLTF
>TRBJ1-5|TRBV30
CAWSSGLVMGSVGGRDQPQHF
>TRBJ1-2|TRBV29-1
CSVENDRADGYTF
>TRBJ2-3|TRBV11-3
CASSARQGTDTQYF
>TRBJ2-3|TRBV18
CASSPGIGPDTQYF
>TRBJ2-2|TRBV9
CASSPPGIAGGGELFF
>TRBJ2-7|TRBV7-2
CASSKRGRGTSGSEQYF
>TRBJ2-7|TRBV6-1
CASSEYLSGGYEQYF
>TRBJ2-1|TRBV12-5
CASGSTGKTYNEQFF
>TRBJ2-7|TRBV23-1
CARIQVGLWRETPYEQYF